This is a list of T cell receptor beta chains from one sample in a study of OX40 agonist ivuxolimab in advanced cancers. The repertoire was sequenced with immunoSEQ multiplex PCR; TCRdb's copy has only in-frame clones and lacks some. The sample records about 28,000 clones, almost 80% being singletons. Sequenced material: CD4+ or CD8+ T cells sorted from blood, taken in a trial of the OX40 agonist ivuxolimab. These receptor sequences come from an adult with an advanced solid tumor such as melanoma, head and neck, liver or kidney cancer. Each CDR3 is given with its conserved first and last residue. A D gene is named only where the DNA matches it firmly. A row's size may be missing; if present it is once, few, many or a size class.

v_call,d_call,clone_size,j_call,cdr3_nt,cdr3_aa
TRBV6-6,-,-,TRBJ1-1,TGTGCCAGCAGGCAGACGAACACTGAAGCTTTCTTT,CASRQTNTEAFF
TRBV7-9,-,-,TRBJ1-4,TGTGCCAGCAGCTTTGTGACCACCGCAGGGGATGAAAAACTGTTTTTT,CASSFVTTAGDEKLFF
TRBV29-1,-,-,TRBJ2-4,TGCAGCGTTGAAGATACGCAGTCCCCGTGGAACATTCAGTACTTC,CSVEDTQSPWNIQYF
TRBV5-4,-,-,TRBJ2-5,TGTGCCAGCAGCGTCACTAGCGAGACCCAGTACTTC,CASSVTSETQYF
TRBV6-6,TRBD2,medium-sized,TRBJ2-1,TGTGCCAGCAGTCCTACTAGCGGGGGGGGCAATGAGCAGTTCTTC,CASSPTSGGGNEQFF
TRBV14,-,few,TRBJ2-5,TGTGCCAGCAGCCAAGGCCGCCGGGGCTTGGAGACCCAGTACTTC,CASSQGRRGLETQYF
TRBV19,TRBD1,-,TRBJ1-3,TGTGCCACCGCTTTGCCAGGGGGGTCTGGAAACACCATATATTTT,CATALPGGSGNTIYF
TRBV7-2,TRBD2,-,TRBJ2-1,TGTGCCAGCAGCTACCGACTAGCGGGGTACAATGAGCAGTTCTTC,CASSYRLAGYNEQFF
TRBV11-3,TRBD2,-,TRBJ2-2,TGTGCCAGCAGCTTAGAGCAGGGAGGGTACGGGGAGCTGTTTTTT,CASSLEQGGYGELFF
TRBV11-2,-,medium-sized,TRBJ2-5,TGTGCCAGCAGGGGACCCCTGTGGGGAGAGACCCAGTACTTC,CASRGPLWGETQYF
TRBV11-3,TRBD1,-,TRBJ2-2,TGTGCCAGCCCAACAGGGGTCGGCACCGGGGAGCTGTTTTTT,CASPTGVGTGELFF